A selection of T cell receptor beta chains follows, all from one sample in a study of T cells in Graves' hyperthyroidism and ophthalmopathy. TCRdb ran MiXCR on the multiplex PCR reads and lists one entry per CDR3 protein. This repertoire shows under 400,000 distinct CDR3 sequences, over 15% found once; its top ten account for roughly a sixth. Sequencing was done on a sample of blood. The source of these receptors is a woman aged 40 to 50 with Graves' ophthalmopathy. Each CDR3 is given with its conserved first and last residue. Each record gives: V gene, clone size, D gene, J gene, CDR3 protein, CDR3 DNA. The D gene is left open where the match is weak. For some rows the clone size is stated as once, few or many, or as a class when expanded; others skip it.

v_gene: TRBV2; abundance: many; d_gene: .; j_gene: TRBJ2-5; CDR3aa: CASGRETQYF; CDR3nt: TGTGCCAGCGGGCGGGAGACCCAGTACTTC
v_gene: TRBV12-3/TRBV12-4; abundance: many; d_gene: .; j_gene: TRBJ1-5; CDR3aa: CASSWGPRDINQPQHF; CDR3nt: TGTGCCAGCAGTTGGGGGCCGAGGGACATCAATCAGCCCCAGCATTTT
v_gene: TRBV29-1; abundance: many; d_gene: .; j_gene: TRBJ2-7; CDR3aa: CSVGGGVAGRTYEQYF; CDR3nt: TGCAGCGTTGGAGGAGGGGTGGCGGGAAGGACCTACGAGCAGTACTTC
v_gene: TRBV7-9; abundance: many; d_gene: TRBD1; j_gene: TRBJ2-7; CDR3aa: CASSLATGAYEQYF; CDR3nt: TGTGCCAGCAGCTTAGCGACAGGGGCCTACGAGCAGTACTTC
v_gene: TRBV20-1; abundance: many; d_gene: TRBD1; j_gene: TRBJ1-5; CDR3aa: CSARDWLGQGFDQPQHF; CDR3nt: TGCAGTGCTAGAGATTGGCTTGGACAGGGATTCGATCAGCCCCAGCATTTT
v_gene: TRBV14; abundance: many; d_gene: .; j_gene: TRBJ2-7; CDR3aa: CASSQDSKVGGTYEQYF; CDR3nt: TGTGCCAGCAGCCAAGACAGTAAGGTGGGAGGTACCTACGAGCAGTACTTC
v_gene: TRBV20-1; abundance: .; d_gene: .; j_gene: TRBJ2-7; CDR3aa: CSARYGGGAEQYF; CDR3nt: TGCAGTGCTAGATATGGGGGTGGTGCCGAGCAGTACTTC
v_gene: TRBV11-1; abundance: .; d_gene: .; j_gene: TRBJ2-5; CDR3aa: CASSLGWGEQETQYF; CDR3nt: TGTGCCAGCAGCTTAGGATGGGGGGAGCAAGAGACCCAGTACTTC
v_gene: TRBV6-2/TRBV6-3; abundance: .; d_gene: TRBD1; j_gene: TRBJ2-7; CDR3aa: CASRYRGRGTEQYF; CDR3nt: TGTGCCAGCAGGTACAGGGGGCGCGGAACCGAGCAGTACTTC
v_gene: TRBV7-2; abundance: many; d_gene: TRBD2; j_gene: TRBJ2-7; CDR3aa: CASSLMRGTTNSQYF; CDR3nt: TGTGCCAGCAGCTTAATGCGGGGGACTACCAACTCCCAGTACTTC
v_gene: TRBV6-1; abundance: many; d_gene: .; j_gene: TRBJ1-2; CDR3aa: CASRQGGDLYGYTF; CDR3nt: TGTGCCAGCAGACAGGGAGGGGATCTCTATGGCTACACCTTC
v_gene: TRBV28; abundance: many; d_gene: .; j_gene: TRBJ1-2; CDR3aa: CASSVYRDNYGYTF; CDR3nt: TGTGCCAGCAGTGTATATCGGGACAACTATGGCTACACCTTC
v_gene: TRBV6-2/TRBV6-3; abundance: .; d_gene: .; j_gene: TRBJ2-5; CDR3aa: CASGGAGETQYF; CDR3nt: TGTGCCAGTGGGGGGGCCGGAGAGACCCAGTACTTC
v_gene: TRBV6-2/TRBV6-3; abundance: .; d_gene: .; j_gene: TRBJ1-2; CDR3aa: CASSHWGLSGYTF; CDR3nt: TGTGCCAGCAGTCACTGGGGCCTGAGCGGCTACACCTTC
v_gene: TRBV6-5; abundance: many; d_gene: .; j_gene: TRBJ1-5; CDR3aa: CASRTGNSNQPQHF; CDR3nt: TGTGCCAGCAGGACAGGTAATAGCAATCAGCCCCAGCATTTT
v_gene: TRBV6-5; abundance: many; d_gene: .; j_gene: TRBJ1-2; CDR3aa: CASSIWDGYTF; CDR3nt: TGTGCCAGCAGCATCTGGGATGGCTACACCTTC
v_gene: TRBV20-1; abundance: .; d_gene: .; j_gene: TRBJ2-5; CDR3aa: CSVIPRGETQYF; CDR3nt: TGCAGTGTTATACCGAGGGGAGAGACCCAGTACTTC
v_gene: TRBV28; abundance: many; d_gene: TRBD1; j_gene: TRBJ1-3; CDR3aa: CASSYIFRGQGGNTIYF; CDR3nt: TGTGCCAGCAGTTATATCTTCAGGGGGCAAGGGGGAAACACCATATATTTT
v_gene: TRBV2; abundance: .; d_gene: .; j_gene: TRBJ1-1; CDR3aa: CASSGQSMNTEAFF; CDR3nt: TGTGCCAGCAGTGGGCAGAGCATGAACACTGAAGCTTTCTTT
v_gene: TRBV6-2/TRBV6-3; abundance: few; d_gene: .; j_gene: TRBJ2-7; CDR3aa: CASSYFIANPYEQYF; CDR3nt: TGTGCCAGCAGTTACTTTATTGCCAACCCTTACGAGCAGTACTTC
v_gene: TRBV5-6; abundance: many; d_gene: .; j_gene: TRBJ1-1; CDR3aa: CASSLDRSNTEAFF; CDR3nt: TGTGCCAGCAGCTTAGACCGATCGAACACTGAAGCTTTCTTT
v_gene: TRBV27; abundance: .; d_gene: .; j_gene: TRBJ1-6; CDR3aa: CASSLTGGRDSPLHF; CDR3nt: TGTGCCAGCAGCTTGACAGGAGGTCGGGATTCACCCCTCCACTTT
v_gene: TRBV6-5; abundance: many; d_gene: TRBD2; j_gene: TRBJ2-5; CDR3aa: CASSYSRAGGAETQYF; CDR3nt: TGTGCCAGCAGTTACTCGAGGGCGGGAGGTGCAGAGACCCAGTACTTC
v_gene: TRBV2; abundance: many; d_gene: .; j_gene: TRBJ2-7; CDR3aa: CASSVQQGPSYEQYF; CDR3nt: TGTGCCAGCAGTGTGCAACAGGGCCCGTCCTACGAGCAGTACTTC
v_gene: TRBV12-3/TRBV12-4; abundance: few; d_gene: .; j_gene: TRBJ2-7; CDR3aa: CASSLIRSGEQYF; CDR3nt: TGTGCCAGCAGTTTAATACGGAGCGGCGAGCAGTACTTC
v_gene: TRBV2; abundance: many; d_gene: .; j_gene: TRBJ2-5; CDR3aa: CASSAGRRETQYF; CDR3nt: TGTGCCAGCAGTGCGGGCAGGAGGGAGACCCAGTACTTC
v_gene: TRBV11-2; abundance: many; d_gene: .; j_gene: TRBJ1-1; CDR3aa: CAGSLRGRNTEAFF; CDR3nt: TGTGCCGGCAGCTTAAGGGGCAGGAACACTGAAGCTTTCTTT
v_gene: TRBV12-3/TRBV12-4; abundance: many; d_gene: .; j_gene: TRBJ1-2; CDR3aa: CASSSTTPYGYTF; CDR3nt: TGTGCCAGCAGTTCGACAACACCCTATGGCTACACCTTC
v_gene: TRBV12-3/TRBV12-4; abundance: many; d_gene: TRBD2; j_gene: TRBJ2-2; CDR3aa: CASSGLGNTGELFF; CDR3nt: TGTGCCAGCAGCGGACTAGGCAACACCGGGGAGCTGTTTTTT
v_gene: TRBV5-1; abundance: many; d_gene: TRBD1; j_gene: TRBJ2-7; CDR3aa: CASSLGDRGEQYF; CDR3nt: TGCGCCAGCAGCTTGGGGGACAGAGGGGAGCAGTACTTC
v_gene: TRBV19; abundance: many; d_gene: TRBD1; j_gene: TRBJ2-5; CDR3aa: CASSTTGTGLKTQYF; CDR3nt: TGTGCCAGTAGTACCACCGGGACAGGGTTGAAGACCCAGTACTTC
v_gene: TRBV6-5; abundance: many; d_gene: TRBD1; j_gene: TRBJ2-2; CDR3aa: CACRGTGNTGELFF; CDR3nt: TGTGCCTGCCGAGGGACAGGGAACACCGGGGAGCTGTTTTTT
v_gene: TRBV30; abundance: many; d_gene: TRBD1; j_gene: TRBJ2-5; CDR3aa: CAWSPGQGGRETQYF; CDR3nt: TGTGCCTGGAGTCCGGGACAGGGAGGTAGAGAGACCCAGTACTTC
v_gene: TRBV15; abundance: few; d_gene: .; j_gene: TRBJ2-6; CDR3aa: CVTSRDSSGANVLTF; CDR3nt: TGTGTCACCAGCAGAGACAGTTCTGGGGCCAACGTCCTGACTTTC
v_gene: TRBV18; abundance: few; d_gene: TRBD1; j_gene: TRBJ1-1; CDR3aa: CASAPSGGQGAGEAFF; CDR3nt: TGTGCCAGCGCCCCCTCAGGGGGACAGGGGGCAGGTGAAGCTTTCTTT
v_gene: TRBV7-2; abundance: many; d_gene: .; j_gene: TRBJ1-1; CDR3aa: CASSLDLGYTEAFF; CDR3nt: TGTGCCAGCAGCTTAGACCTGGGGTACACTGAAGCTTTCTTT
v_gene: TRBV12-5; abundance: few; d_gene: .; j_gene: TRBJ2-7; CDR3aa: CASGLTIGFYEQYF; CDR3nt: TGTGCTAGTGGTTTGACTATCGGGTTCTACGAGCAGTACTTC
v_gene: TRBV19; abundance: many; d_gene: .; j_gene: TRBJ1-1; CDR3aa: CATARGLEWNTEAFF; CDR3nt: TGTGCCACAGCCCGGGGGCTCGAATGGAACACTGAAGCTTTCTTT
v_gene: TRBV28; abundance: many; d_gene: .; j_gene: TRBJ1-5; CDR3aa: CATCLHSNQPQHF; CDR3nt: TGTGCCACTTGTCTTCATAGCAATCAGCCCCAGCATTTT
v_gene: TRBV19; abundance: many; d_gene: .; j_gene: TRBJ1-1; CDR3aa: CASRRGREGTEAFF; CDR3nt: TGTGCCAGTAGGAGGGGCAGGGAGGGTACTGAAGCTTTCTTT
v_gene: TRBV11-2; abundance: .; d_gene: TRBD2; j_gene: TRBJ2-7; CDR3aa: CASSFGTSGSTNEQYF; CDR3nt: TGTGCCAGCAGCTTCGGGACTAGCGGGAGTACAAACGAGCAGTACTTC
v_gene: TRBV6-1; abundance: many; d_gene: .; j_gene: TRBJ1-6; CDR3aa: CASKWQDFNSPLHF; CDR3nt: TGTGCCAGCAAATGGCAGGACTTTAATTCACCCCTCCACTTT
v_gene: TRBV7-9; abundance: many; d_gene: TRBD2; j_gene: TRBJ2-5; CDR3aa: CASSLGGGGLKRTQYF; CDR3nt: TGTGCCAGCAGCTTAGGGGGGGGAGGCCTCAAAAGGACCCAGTACTTC
v_gene: TRBV10-3; abundance: many; d_gene: .; j_gene: TRBJ1-6; CDR3aa: CAISGRGGDNSPLHF; CDR3nt: TGTGCCATCAGTGGTCGTGGAGGGGATAATTCACCCCTCCACTTT
v_gene: TRBV11-2; abundance: many; d_gene: .; j_gene: TRBJ2-7; CDR3aa: CASSLEGAGAEQYF; CDR3nt: TGTGCCAGCAGCTTAGAAGGGGCAGGGGCCGAGCAGTACTTC
v_gene: TRBV6-2/TRBV6-3; abundance: .; d_gene: TRBD2; j_gene: TRBJ2-7; CDR3aa: CASSYGPGRASEQYF; CDR3nt: TGTGCCAGCAGTTACGGTCCCGGGAGGGCCTCCGAGCAGTACTTC
v_gene: TRBV24-1; abundance: many; d_gene: .; j_gene: TRBJ2-5; CDR3aa: CATSDALVGDQETQYF; CDR3nt: TGTGCCACCAGTGATGCCCTGGTAGGGGACCAAGAGACCCAGTACTTC
v_gene: TRBV28; abundance: many; d_gene: TRBD1; j_gene: TRBJ1-1; CDR3aa: CASSPPGTGSTEAFF; CDR3nt: TGTGCCAGCAGTCCCCCCGGGACAGGGAGCACTGAAGCTTTCTTT